This TCR beta chain was sequenced in a study of CD4 T cells in relation to SARS-CoV-2 and coronaviruses. Looking at the study overall: No peptide or an HIV-1 Nef peptide pool served as negative control.

This clone was seen only once. Its antigen is undetermined. The unexposed donors gave CD4+ T cells in about 2010-2019, prior to COVID-19. Isolation of CD4+ T cells took place after roughly nine days in culture. Clones were sequenced by immunoSEQ multiplex PCR, and TCRdb holds only the in-frame ones, with some missing. The data show about 26,000 clones, 75% seen once. The sequence was obtained from a human donor in good health. Material for sequencing was CD4+ T cells from PBMCs, cultured in vitro.

As DNA, the CDR3 is TGCGCCAGCAGCCGTACCCATTACGAGCAGTACTTC. Amino acid sequence: CASSRTHYEQYF. The V and J genes are TRBV5-1 and TRBJ2-7; no definite D call. The length of the CDR3 is 12 residues. The germline CDR1 and CDR2 sequences are SGHRS and YFSETQ. Trimming took 4 bases from V and 4 from J, leaving 9 bases between them.